Listed below are T cell receptor beta chains from one sample, sequenced in a study of shared clonotypes between healthy human individuals. Here immunoSEQ multiplex PCR was the method, and the copy in TCRdb shows in-frame clones only, minus some. The data hold approximately 500,000 clones, with approximately 80% observed a single time. Sequencing was carried out using PBMCs. The origin of the receptors is a woman between 35 and 50 years old in good health. Some clones in this sample may be carry-over from other donors' samples. Each CDR3 is given with its conserved first and last residue. D genes are given only for firm matches. The size entry is marked missing in some rows and otherwise reads once, few, many or a size class.

CDR3 DNA: TGTGCCAGCAGCTTACGCGGGGGGCGATCTGCAGATACGCAGTATTTT
CDR3 protein: CASSLRGGRSADTQYF
clone size: NA
D gene: TRBD2
V gene: TRBV7-2
J gene: TRBJ2-3

CDR3 DNA: TGTGCCAGCAGTGAATCCGGGACGCCCGGGTTGGAAAAACTGTTTTTT
CDR3 protein: CASSESGTPGLEKLFF
clone size: NA
D gene: NA
V gene: TRBV2
J gene: TRBJ1-4

CDR3 DNA: TGTGCCAGCAGCACTGGAGTTTCTGGGTCCTACAATGAGCAGTTCTTC
CDR3 protein: CASSTGVSGSYNEQFF
clone size: NA
D gene: NA
V gene: TRBV7-3
J gene: TRBJ2-1

CDR3 DNA: TGTGCCAGCTCACCGCCCGGACAGGGTGCGGCCGGGGAGCTGTTTTTT
CDR3 protein: CASSPPGQGAAGELFF
clone size: few
D gene: TRBD1
V gene: TRBV18
J gene: TRBJ2-2

CDR3 DNA: TGTGCCAGCAGTTCCGGGACTCGGGACTTTATTACGCAGTATTTT
CDR3 protein: CASSSGTRDFITQYF
clone size: NA
D gene: NA
V gene: TRBV5-4
J gene: TRBJ2-3

CDR3 DNA: TGCGCCAGCAGCCAACAGGGCTCCTATAATTCACCCCTCCACTTT
CDR3 protein: CASSQQGSYNSPLHF
clone size: once
D gene: NA
V gene: TRBV4-1
J gene: TRBJ1-6

CDR3 DNA: TGTGCCAGCAGCTTAGGGACTAGCACAGATACGCAGTATTTT
CDR3 protein: CASSLGTSTDTQYF
clone size: NA
D gene: NA
V gene: TRBV5-4
J gene: TRBJ2-3

CDR3 DNA: TGTGCCAGCAGGACAGGGGCGCAGAACGGGCAGTACTTC
CDR3 protein: CASRTGAQNGQYF
clone size: once
D gene: TRBD1
V gene: TRBV6-1
J gene: TRBJ2-5

CDR3 DNA: TGTGCCAGCAGCACCACTAGCGGGAGCGGCCACGAGCAGTACTTC
CDR3 protein: CASSTTSGSGHEQYF
clone size: NA
D gene: TRBD2
V gene: TRBV7-2
J gene: TRBJ2-7

CDR3 DNA: TGTGCCTGGAGTGAAGGAACTCTGGATGAAAAACTGTTTTTT
CDR3 protein: CAWSEGTLDEKLFF
clone size: NA
D gene: NA
V gene: TRBV30
J gene: TRBJ1-4

CDR3 DNA: TGTGCCAGCAGCTTCCAGGGATCCTACGAGCAGTACTTC
CDR3 protein: CASSFQGSYEQYF
clone size: NA
D gene: NA
V gene: TRBV7-2
J gene: TRBJ2-7

CDR3 DNA: TGTGCCAGCAGCTTAGGACGGGGACAAGAGACCCAGTACTTC
CDR3 protein: CASSLGRGQETQYF
clone size: few
D gene: NA
V gene: TRBV7-8
J gene: TRBJ2-5

CDR3 DNA: TGCAGCGTAGGGACAGAAGACAATCAGCCCCAGCATTTT
CDR3 protein: CSVGTEDNQPQHF
clone size: NA
D gene: TRBD1
V gene: TRBV29-1
J gene: TRBJ1-5

CDR3 DNA: TGCGCCAGCAGCCAAGATTTGACCTCAACTAATGAAAAACTGTTTTTT
CDR3 protein: CASSQDLTSTNEKLFF
clone size: NA
D gene: NA
V gene: TRBV4-3
J gene: TRBJ1-4

CDR3 DNA: TGTGCCAGCAGCTTACGACTAGGAGGATACAATGAGCAGTTCTTC
CDR3 protein: CASSLRLGGYNEQFF
clone size: NA
D gene: NA
V gene: TRBV7-9
J gene: TRBJ2-1

CDR3 DNA: TGTGCCAGCAGTTTCAGGGCCACGAGCTCCTACAATGAGCAGTTCTTC
CDR3 protein: CASSFRATSSYNEQFF
clone size: few
D gene: NA
V gene: TRBV27
J gene: TRBJ2-1

CDR3 DNA: TGTGCCAGCAGCCAAGATCGGGGGAGGACCTACGAGCAGTACTTC
CDR3 protein: CASSQDRGRTYEQYF
clone size: NA
D gene: NA
V gene: TRBV4-2
J gene: TRBJ2-7

CDR3 DNA: TGTGCCATCAGTCAGCAGGGGGCGGATTCGACCGGGGAGCTGTTTTTT
CDR3 protein: CAISQQGADSTGELFF
clone size: NA
D gene: TRBD1
V gene: TRBV10-3
J gene: TRBJ2-2

CDR3 DNA: TGTGCCAGCAGCGTAATACTAGCCCCGGAAAATGAGCAGTTCTTC
CDR3 protein: CASSVILAPENEQFF
clone size: few
D gene: NA
V gene: TRBV7-3
J gene: TRBJ2-1

CDR3 DNA: TGTGCCAGCAGCTTGGAGGACAGGGGGTCTGGCTACACCTTC
CDR3 protein: CASSLEDRGSGYTF
clone size: NA
D gene: TRBD1
V gene: TRBV5-4
J gene: TRBJ1-2

CDR3 DNA: TGCGCCAGCAGCCAAGACGGCAGGACAGGGACTCTGTTTTTT
CDR3 protein: CASSQDGRTGTLFF
clone size: NA
D gene: TRBD1
V gene: TRBV4-3
J gene: TRBJ1-4

CDR3 DNA: TGTGCCAGCAGTGAAAGTCGGACTAGCCGAAGTACAGATACGCAGTATTTT
CDR3 protein: CASSESRTSRSTDTQYF
clone size: NA
D gene: TRBD2
V gene: TRBV6-1
J gene: TRBJ2-3

CDR3 DNA: TGTGCCAGCAGTACGACGACATGGGGGCGCGTCTATGGCTACACCTTC
CDR3 protein: CASSTTTWGRVYGYTF
clone size: NA
D gene: NA
V gene: TRBV28
J gene: TRBJ1-2

CDR3 DNA: TGTGCCAGCAGCTTAGTGCTACAGACCTATGGCTACACCTTC
CDR3 protein: CASSLVLQTYGYTF
clone size: NA
D gene: NA
V gene: TRBV7-2
J gene: TRBJ1-2

CDR3 DNA: TGCGCCAGCAAGCCCGACTCTAGCGCCTCGCCAGATACGCAGTATTTT
CDR3 protein: CASKPDSSASPDTQYF
clone size: NA
D gene: NA
V gene: TRBV5-1
J gene: TRBJ2-3

CDR3 DNA: TGCGCCTGGACCGGGGATTTGGGGGCTAATGAAAAACTGTTTTTT
CDR3 protein: CAWTGDLGANEKLFF
clone size: NA
D gene: NA
V gene: TRBV30
J gene: TRBJ1-4

CDR3 DNA: TGCGCCAGCAGCCACCCCCCGACTTCTGGGACAGGGGCCTATAGCAATCAGCCCCAGCATTTT
CDR3 protein: CASSHPPTSGTGAYSNQPQHF
clone size: few
D gene: TRBD1
V gene: TRBV5-1
J gene: TRBJ1-5

CDR3 DNA: TGCAGCGCTGCGTTGGGGCCGAACACTGAAGCTTTCTTT
CDR3 protein: CSAALGPNTEAFF
clone size: NA
D gene: NA
V gene: TRBV29-1
J gene: TRBJ1-1

CDR3 DNA: TGTGCCAGCAGTGAAGCCCGGGACAGGGCGAGGGACTATGGCTACACCTTC
CDR3 protein: CASSEARDRARDYGYTF
clone size: NA
D gene: TRBD1
V gene: TRBV6-1
J gene: TRBJ1-2

CDR3 DNA: TGTGCCAGCGGCAGGGGTCTGGGGGGCTCCTACAATGAGCAGTTCTTC
CDR3 protein: CASGRGLGGSYNEQFF
clone size: NA
D gene: NA
V gene: TRBV6-4
J gene: TRBJ2-1

CDR3 DNA: TGTGCCAGCAGCGGGACAGCCTCCTACAATGAGCAGTTCTTC
CDR3 protein: CASSGTASYNEQFF
clone size: NA
D gene: TRBD1
V gene: TRBV5-4
J gene: TRBJ2-1

CDR3 DNA: TGTGCCAGCAGAATGGGCGTCAGTAATGAAAAACTGTTTTTT
CDR3 protein: CASRMGVSNEKLFF
clone size: NA
D gene: NA
V gene: TRBV27
J gene: TRBJ1-4

CDR3 DNA: TGTGCCAGCAGTTGGGACAGGGAGGCGTATGGCTACACCTTC
CDR3 protein: CASSWDREAYGYTF
clone size: NA
D gene: TRBD1
V gene: TRBV2
J gene: TRBJ1-2

CDR3 DNA: TGTGCCAGCAGCCATCGACTAGCGGGAGGGCCGCGTACGCAGTATTTT
CDR3 protein: CASSHRLAGGPRTQYF
clone size: NA
D gene: TRBD2
V gene: TRBV7-2
J gene: TRBJ2-3

CDR3 DNA: TGTGCCAGCAGTAGAAAGACTAGCGGGTACCACACAGATACGCAGTATTTT
CDR3 protein: CASSRKTSGYHTDTQYF
clone size: NA
D gene: TRBD2
V gene: TRBV27
J gene: TRBJ2-3

CDR3 DNA: TGTGCCAGTAGTATTTCTGGACAGACCTCTGGGGCCAACGTCCTGACTTTC
CDR3 protein: CASSISGQTSGANVLTF
clone size: medium-sized
D gene: NA
V gene: TRBV19
J gene: TRBJ2-6

CDR3 DNA: TGTGCCATCAGTGAGACTAGCTCCTACAATGAGCAGTTCTTC
CDR3 protein: CAISETSSYNEQFF
clone size: NA
D gene: NA
V gene: TRBV10-3
J gene: TRBJ2-1

CDR3 DNA: TGTGCCAGCAGCTTGAGCTGGGACAGGGACTACTATGGCTACACCTTC
CDR3 protein: CASSLSWDRDYYGYTF
clone size: NA
D gene: TRBD1
V gene: TRBV5-6
J gene: TRBJ1-2

CDR3 DNA: TGTGCCAGCAGCTCGCAGGGGGCCTACAACGTCCTGACTTTC
CDR3 protein: CASSSQGAYNVLTF
clone size: NA
D gene: TRBD1
V gene: TRBV7-6
J gene: TRBJ2-6

CDR3 DNA: TGTGCCAGCAGCCCCCTTTGGGGGAGGGCCGGATCGCAGTACTTC
CDR3 protein: CASSPLWGRAGSQYF
clone size: NA
D gene: TRBD2
V gene: TRBV11-2
J gene: TRBJ2-7

CDR3 DNA: TGTGCCAGCTCACCACGGACTAGCTCCTACGAGCAGTACTTC
CDR3 protein: CASSPRTSSYEQYF
clone size: NA
D gene: TRBD2
V gene: TRBV18
J gene: TRBJ2-7

CDR3 DNA: TGCAGCGTTGGAGTTATTGGGGCAGGGGGGAATGAGCAGTTCTTC
CDR3 protein: CSVGVIGAGGNEQFF
clone size: NA
D gene: NA
V gene: TRBV29-1
J gene: TRBJ2-1

CDR3 DNA: TGTGCCATCAGTGATCGGGACTCCCAAGAGACCCAGTACTTC
CDR3 protein: CAISDRDSQETQYF
clone size: NA
D gene: NA
V gene: TRBV10-3
J gene: TRBJ2-5

CDR3 DNA: TGTGCCAGCAGTTCGCGACTAGCTGGGGAGACCCAGTACTTC
CDR3 protein: CASSSRLAGETQYF
clone size: NA
D gene: TRBD2
V gene: TRBV27
J gene: TRBJ2-5

CDR3 DNA: TGCGCCAGCAGTCCTGCGGGAGTAAACAATGAGCAGTTCTTC
CDR3 protein: CASSPAGVNNEQFF
clone size: NA
D gene: TRBD2
V gene: TRBV5-1
J gene: TRBJ2-1

CDR3 DNA: TGTGCCAGCAGTGAATTCAGCGGTCGAGAGGCAGATACGCAGTATTTT
CDR3 protein: CASSEFSGREADTQYF
clone size: NA
D gene: NA
V gene: TRBV2
J gene: TRBJ2-3

CDR3 DNA: TGCGCCAGCAGCACTGAAGGGTACAATGAGCAGTTCTTC
CDR3 protein: CASSTEGYNEQFF
clone size: NA
D gene: NA
V gene: TRBV5-1
J gene: TRBJ2-1

CDR3 DNA: TGTGCCAGTAGCAGTACCGGGTCCCCAAATCAGCCCCAGCATTTT
CDR3 protein: CASSSTGSPNQPQHF
clone size: few
D gene: NA
V gene: TRBV19
J gene: TRBJ1-5

CDR3 DNA: TGTGCCAGTAGTACTAACAGGGCAACATACGAGCAGTACTTC
CDR3 protein: CASSTNRATYEQYF
clone size: few
D gene: NA
V gene: TRBV19
J gene: TRBJ2-7

CDR3 DNA: TGTGCCAGCAGTGAAGCGGTTCCGGGACACGGGTACGAGCAGTACTTC
CDR3 protein: CASSEAVPGHGYEQYF
clone size: NA
D gene: NA
V gene: TRBV6-1
J gene: TRBJ2-7

CDR3 DNA: TGTGCCAGCAGCCACCGGACTAGCGGGAGAGCCAATGAGCAGTTCTTC
CDR3 protein: CASSHRTSGRANEQFF
clone size: many
D gene: NA
V gene: TRBV21-1
J gene: TRBJ2-1

CDR3 DNA: TGTGCCAGCAGCCGACAGGGGGCCGATGGTAACTACGGCTACACCTTC
CDR3 protein: CASSRQGADGNYGYTF
clone size: NA
D gene: TRBD1
V gene: TRBV6-6
J gene: TRBJ1-2

CDR3 DNA: TGTGCCAGTAGATTCCCTCGCGCCGGGGAGCTGTTTTTT
CDR3 protein: CASRFPRAGELFF
clone size: few
D gene: NA
V gene: TRBV19
J gene: TRBJ2-2

CDR3 DNA: TGTGCCAGCAGCTTAATGGGGAACCGTGACACTGAAGCTTTCTTT
CDR3 protein: CASSLMGNRDTEAFF
clone size: NA
D gene: NA
V gene: TRBV7-2
J gene: TRBJ1-1

CDR3 DNA: TGTGCCAGCAGTCTCTTGGGCGGGAGGACGGCCGTTAACACAGATACGCAGTATTTT
CDR3 protein: CASSLLGGRTAVNTDTQYF
clone size: NA
D gene: TRBD2
V gene: TRBV28
J gene: TRBJ2-3

CDR3 DNA: TGTGCCAGCAGCTCTAGACAGGGCGGTCAGCCCCAGCATTTT
CDR3 protein: CASSSRQGGQPQHF
clone size: NA
D gene: TRBD1
V gene: TRBV27
J gene: TRBJ1-5

CDR3 DNA: TGCGCCAGCAGTCGAGCCCTAGGGGGCAATGAGCAGTTCTTC
CDR3 protein: CASSRALGGNEQFF
clone size: NA
D gene: NA
V gene: TRBV5-1
J gene: TRBJ2-1